The source of this T cell receptor beta chain is a study of CD8 T cells in Susac syndrome. Overall study findings and caveats: The authors acknowledged that their TCR sequencing and HLA analysis involved a relatively small number of individuals.

TCR beta from blood CD8+ and CD4+ T cells was sequenced. TEMRA cells were FACS-enriched, with CD8+ and CD4+ T cells isolated negatively. Remarks on this clonotype: The antigen is unknown.

Random hexamers served to reverse transcribe roughly 0.5 to 1 ug RNA. immunoSEQ multiplex PCR amplified TCR beta CDR3 across 54 Vbeta, 13 Jbeta. One entry per CDR3 protein results from TCRdb running MiXCR on the immunoSEQ multiplex PCR reads. The repertoire holds about 200,000 distinct CDR3 sequences, with nearly 95% as singletons. Germline lookup yields CDR1 MNHEY and CDR2 SVGEGT. The CDR3 spans 14 residues. V was cut by 7 bases and J by 3 bases, with 13 bases left in between. The clonotype originates from a human donor with multiple sclerosis. Sequencing was performed on CD4+ T cells from PBMCs. This chain uses TRBV6-2 or TRBV6-3 with TRBJ2-1, with D possibly TRBD1 on 5 matching bases. CDR3: CASTQQAHYNEQFF. As DNA, the CDR3 is TGTGCCAGCACCCAACAGGCTCACTACAATGAGCAGTTCTTC.